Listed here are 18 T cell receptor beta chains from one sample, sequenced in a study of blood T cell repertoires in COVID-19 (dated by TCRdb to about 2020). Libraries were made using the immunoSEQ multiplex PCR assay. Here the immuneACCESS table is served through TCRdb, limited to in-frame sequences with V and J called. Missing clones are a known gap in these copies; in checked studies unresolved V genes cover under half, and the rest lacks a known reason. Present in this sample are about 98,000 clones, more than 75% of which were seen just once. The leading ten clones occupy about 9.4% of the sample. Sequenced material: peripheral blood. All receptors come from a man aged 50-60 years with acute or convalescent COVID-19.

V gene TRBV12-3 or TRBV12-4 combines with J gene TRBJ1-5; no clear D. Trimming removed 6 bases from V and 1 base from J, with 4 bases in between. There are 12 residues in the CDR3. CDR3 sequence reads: CASSYSNQPQHF. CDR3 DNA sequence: TGTGCCAGCAGCTACAGCAATCAGCCCCAGCATTTT.

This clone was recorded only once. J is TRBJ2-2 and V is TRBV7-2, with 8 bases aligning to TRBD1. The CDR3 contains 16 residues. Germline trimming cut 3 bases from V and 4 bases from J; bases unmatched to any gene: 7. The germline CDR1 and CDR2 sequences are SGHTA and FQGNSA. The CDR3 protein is CASSLRDRGGTGELFF. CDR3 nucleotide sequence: TGTGCCAGCAGCTTGAGAGACAGGGGCGGCACCGGGGAGCTGTTTTTT.

Here the CDR3 DNA reads TGTGCCAGCACCGAGCGGGGGGAAGGCACCGGGGAGCTGTTTTTT. This encodes CASTERGEGTGELFF. This rearrangement joins TRBV6-6 to TRBJ2-2; 9 bases match TRBD2. J lost 4 bases, V lost 7 bases, and 7 bases had no gene match. This CDR3 is built from 15 residues. The germline gives CDR1 MNHNY, CDR2 SVGAGI (reference sequence).

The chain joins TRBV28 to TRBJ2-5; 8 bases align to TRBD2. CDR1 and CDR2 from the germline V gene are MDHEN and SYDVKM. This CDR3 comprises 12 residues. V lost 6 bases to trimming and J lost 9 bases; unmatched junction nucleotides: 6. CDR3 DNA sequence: TGTGCCAGCAGCTCGGGGGGGAGGGCCCAGTACTTC. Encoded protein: CASSSGGRAQYF.

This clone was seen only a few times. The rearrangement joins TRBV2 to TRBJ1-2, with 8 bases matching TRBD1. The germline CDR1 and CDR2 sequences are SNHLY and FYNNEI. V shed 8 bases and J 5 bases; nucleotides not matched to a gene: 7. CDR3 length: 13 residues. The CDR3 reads CASPTGGVYGYTF. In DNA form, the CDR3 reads TGTGCCAGCCCCACAGGGGGAGTTTATGGCTACACCTTC.

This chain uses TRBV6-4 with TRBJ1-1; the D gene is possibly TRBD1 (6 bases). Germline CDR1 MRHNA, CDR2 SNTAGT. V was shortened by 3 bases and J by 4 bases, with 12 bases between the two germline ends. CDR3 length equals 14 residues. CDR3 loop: CASSDSGDLTEAFF. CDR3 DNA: TGTGCCAGCAGTGATTCAGGGGATCTCACTGAAGCTTTCTTT.

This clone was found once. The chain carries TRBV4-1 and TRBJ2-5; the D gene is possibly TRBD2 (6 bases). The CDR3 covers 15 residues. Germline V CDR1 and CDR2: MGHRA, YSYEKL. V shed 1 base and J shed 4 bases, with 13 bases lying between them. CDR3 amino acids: CASSQAWGRTETQYF. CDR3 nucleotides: TGCGCCAGCAGCCAAGCCTGGGGGAGGACAGAGACCCAGTACTTC.

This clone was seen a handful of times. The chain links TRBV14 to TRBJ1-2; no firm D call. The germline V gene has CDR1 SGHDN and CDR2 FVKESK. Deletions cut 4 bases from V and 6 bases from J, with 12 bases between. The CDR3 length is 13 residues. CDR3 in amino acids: CASSPRASNGYTF. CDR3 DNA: TGTGCCAGCAGCCCGCGGGCCAGTAATGGCTACACCTTC.

The CDR3 DNA follows: TGTGCCAGCAGCTTAGGGAGCGGTTACAATGAGCAGTTCTTC. It yields the protein CASSLGSGYNEQFF. This chain uses TRBV7-9 with TRBJ2-1; tentatively, D is TRBD2 (5 bases). Germline V gene data show CDR1 as SEHNR and CDR2 as FQNEAQ (reference sequence). The CDR3 length is 14 residues. The germline V and J ends were trimmed by 1 base and 4 bases, with 8 bases remaining between them.

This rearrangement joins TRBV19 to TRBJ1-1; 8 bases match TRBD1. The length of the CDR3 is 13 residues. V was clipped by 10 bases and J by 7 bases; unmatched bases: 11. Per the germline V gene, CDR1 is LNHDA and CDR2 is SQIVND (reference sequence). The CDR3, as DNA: TGTGCCACCTCCTTACAGGGGGGGATTGAAGCTTTCTTT. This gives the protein CATSLQGGIEAFF.

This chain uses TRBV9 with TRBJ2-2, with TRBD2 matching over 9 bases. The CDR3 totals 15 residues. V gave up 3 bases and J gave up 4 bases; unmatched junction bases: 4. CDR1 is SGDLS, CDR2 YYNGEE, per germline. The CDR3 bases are TGTGCCAGCAGCGGGTCTAGCGGGGTCACCGGGGAGCTGTTTTTT. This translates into CASSGSSGVTGELFF. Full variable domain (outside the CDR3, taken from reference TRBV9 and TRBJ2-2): DSGVTQTPKHLITATGQRVTLRCSPRSGDLSVYWYQQSLDQGLQFLIQYYNGEERAKGNILERFSAQQFPDLHSELNLSSLELGDSALYFCASSGSSGVTGELFFGEGSRLTVL.

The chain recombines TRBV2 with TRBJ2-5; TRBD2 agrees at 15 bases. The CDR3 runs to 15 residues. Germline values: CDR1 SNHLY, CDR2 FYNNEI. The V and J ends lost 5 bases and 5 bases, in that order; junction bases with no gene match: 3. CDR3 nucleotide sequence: TGTGCCAGCAGTTCCGGGACTAGCGGGAGGGAGACCCAGTACTTC. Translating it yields CASSSGTSGRETQYF.

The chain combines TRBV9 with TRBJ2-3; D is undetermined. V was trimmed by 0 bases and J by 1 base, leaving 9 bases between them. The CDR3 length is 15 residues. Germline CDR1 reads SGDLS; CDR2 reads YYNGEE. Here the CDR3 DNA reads TGTGCCAGCAGCGTAGGTGTTCCGGGCACAGATACGCAGTATTTT. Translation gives CASSVGVPGTDTQYF.

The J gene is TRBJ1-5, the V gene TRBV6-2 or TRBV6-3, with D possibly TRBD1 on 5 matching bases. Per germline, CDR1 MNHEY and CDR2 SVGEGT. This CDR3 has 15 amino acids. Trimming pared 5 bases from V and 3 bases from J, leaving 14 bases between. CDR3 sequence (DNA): TGTGCCAGCAGTCCCCGGGGGGGTTACAATCAGCCCCAGCATTTT. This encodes CASSPRGGYNQPQHF.

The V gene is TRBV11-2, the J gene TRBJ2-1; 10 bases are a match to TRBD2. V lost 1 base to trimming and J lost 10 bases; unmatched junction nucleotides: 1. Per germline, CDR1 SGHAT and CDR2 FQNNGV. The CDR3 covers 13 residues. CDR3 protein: CASSLGLAGEQFF. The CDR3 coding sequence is TGTGCCAGCAGCTTAGGACTAGCGGGCGAGCAGTTCTTC.

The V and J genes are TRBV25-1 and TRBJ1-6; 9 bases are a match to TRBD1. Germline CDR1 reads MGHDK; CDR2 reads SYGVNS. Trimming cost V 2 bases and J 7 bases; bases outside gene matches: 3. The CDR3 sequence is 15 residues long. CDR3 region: CASSEDRGWNSPLHF. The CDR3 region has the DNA TGTGCCAGCAGTGAAGACAGGGGGTGGAATTCACCCCTCCACTTT. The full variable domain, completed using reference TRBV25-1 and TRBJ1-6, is EADIYQTPRYLVIGTGKKITLECSQTMGHDKMYWYQQDPGMELHLIHYSYGVNSTEKGDLSSESTVSRIRTEHFPLTLESARPSHTSQYLCASSEDRGWNSPLHFGNGTRLTVT.

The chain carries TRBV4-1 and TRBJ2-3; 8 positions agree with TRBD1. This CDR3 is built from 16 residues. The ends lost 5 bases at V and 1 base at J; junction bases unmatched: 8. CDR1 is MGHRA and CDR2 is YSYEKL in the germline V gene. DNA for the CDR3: TGCGCCAGCAGCTCCCGTCGGACAGGGCGCACAGATACGCAGTATTTT. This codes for CASSSRRTGRTDTQYF.

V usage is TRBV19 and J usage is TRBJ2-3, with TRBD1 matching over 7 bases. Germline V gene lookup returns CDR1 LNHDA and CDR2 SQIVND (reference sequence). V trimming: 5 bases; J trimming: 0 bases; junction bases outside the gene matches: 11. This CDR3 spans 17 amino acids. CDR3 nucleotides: TGTGCCAGTAGTCAACAGGGGCACCTTACTAGCACAGATACGCAGTATTTT. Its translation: CASSQQGHLTSTDTQYF.